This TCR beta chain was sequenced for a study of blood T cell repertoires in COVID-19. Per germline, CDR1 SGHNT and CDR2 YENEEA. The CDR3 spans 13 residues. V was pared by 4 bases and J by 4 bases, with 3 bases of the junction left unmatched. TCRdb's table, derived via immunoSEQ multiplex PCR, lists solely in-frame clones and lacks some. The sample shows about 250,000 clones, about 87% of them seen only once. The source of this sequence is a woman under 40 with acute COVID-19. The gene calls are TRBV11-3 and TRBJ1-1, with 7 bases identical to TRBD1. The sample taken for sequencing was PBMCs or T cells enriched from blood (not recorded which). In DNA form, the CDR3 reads TGTGCCAGCAGCTATTGGACAGGCACTGAAGCTTTCTTT. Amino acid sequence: CASSYWTGTEAFF.